Below are 20 T cell receptor beta chains sequenced from a single sample in a study of blood T cell repertoires in COVID-19. This table comes from immunoSEQ multiplex PCR, and its TCRdb copy is limited to in-frame clones, with some not included. Of approximately 180,000 clones listed, roughly 88% are singletons. The specimen was peripheral blood. Receptors were obtained from a man in his fifties or sixties with acute or convalescent COVID-19.

The V call is TRBV7-2, the J call TRBJ2-1; D remains ambiguous. Per the germline V gene, CDR1 is SGHTA and CDR2 is FQGNSA. This CDR3 is 13 amino acids long. Trimming took 5 bases from V and 8 from J, leaving 13 bases between them. CDR3 bases: TGTGCCAGCAGCCTTTACTACGGAGATGAGCAGTTCTTC. Translation: CASSLYYGDEQFF.

The chain joins TRBV5-6 to TRBJ2-3; D possibly corresponds to TRBD2 (5 bases). Germline V gives CDR1 SGHDT, CDR2 YYEEEE. The length of the CDR3 is 15 residues. The V gene lost 1 base and the J gene lost 1 base, with 10 bases spanning the gap. CDR3 nucleotides: TGTGCCAGCAGCTTGACCGGACTGGGCACAGATACGCAGTATTTT. It is translated as CASSLTGLGTDTQYF.

The CDR3 DNA reads as TGTGCCAGCAGCATACCCGGGACAGGGGGCAATGAGCAGTTCTTC. The encoded protein is CASSIPGTGGNEQFF. The rearrangement links TRBV9 to TRBJ2-1, with 11 bases aligning to TRBD1. The length of the CDR3 is 15 residues. V shed 4 bases, J shed 6 bases, and the junction held 6 bases outside the gene matches. The germline V gene encodes CDR1 SGDLS and CDR2 YYNGEE.

This chain connects TRBV15 to TRBJ2-1; the match to TRBD2 covers 15 bases. V lost 5 bases, J lost 8 bases, and 7 bases stayed unmatched. From germline, CDR1 is LNHNV and CDR2 YYDKDF (reference sequence). This CDR3 has 16 residues. This chain's CDR3 is CATSPGGTSGRHEQFF. CDR3 DNA sequence: TGTGCCACCAGCCCCGGAGGGACTAGCGGGAGGCATGAGCAGTTCTTC.

The V and J genes are TRBV28 and TRBJ2-3; perhaps TRBD1 as D (5 bases). V was pared by 6 bases and J by 6 bases, with 10 bases between. CDR1 MDHEN and CDR2 SYDVKM come from the germline V gene. CDR3 size: 12 residues. The CDR3 region has the DNA TGTGCCAGCAGCTCAGGGTTGGATACGCAGTATTTT. Translating gives CASSSGLDTQYF.

This clone was seen a handful of times. The rearrangement links TRBV9 to TRBJ2-7; 10 bases align to TRBD1. The CDR3 totals 15 residues. The J segment lost 3 bases and the V segment lost 4 bases, leaving 7 bases of the junction unmatched. The germline V gene has CDR1 SGDLS and CDR2 YYNGEE. CDR3: CASSLGGQGRYEQYF. For the CDR3, the DNA is TGTGCCAGCAGCCTTGGGGGACAGGGGCGCTACGAGCAGTACTTC.

The V gene is TRBV5-1, the J gene TRBJ2-3; 10 bases are a match to TRBD2. The CDR3 totals 18 residues. The V segment lost 4 bases and the J segment 0 bases; nucleotides outside the gene matches: 11. Per germline, CDR1 SGHRS and CDR2 YFSETQ. CDR3 bases: TGCGCCAGCAGCACCCTGGACCGGACTAGCGGAAGCACAGATACGCAGTATTTT. Translation gives CASSTLDRTSGSTDTQYF.

V usage is TRBV28 and J usage is TRBJ2-3; the match to TRBD2 covers 8 bases. This CDR3 is built from 16 residues. V gave up 3 bases and J gave up 4 bases; unmatched junction bases: 9. Germline V gene sequence: CDR1 MDHEN, CDR2 SYDVKM. The CDR3 loop is CASSFSRTAGADTQYF. Here the CDR3 DNA reads TGTGCCAGCAGTTTTTCACGCACAGCGGGAGCAGATACGCAGTATTTT. Filled out from reference TRBV28 and TRBJ2-3, the complete variable domain reads DVKVTQSSRYLVKRTGEKVFLECVQDMDHENMFWYRQDPGLGLRLIYFSYDVKMKEKGDIPEGYSVSREKKERFSLILESASTNQTSMYLCASSFSRTAGADTQYFGPGTRLTVL.

The rearrangement links TRBV6-4 to TRBJ2-1; 10 bases line up with TRBD2. CDR1 is MRHNA and CDR2 is SNTAGT in the germline V gene. The CDR3 has 16 residues. V lost 4 bases to trimming and J lost 5 bases; unmatched junction nucleotides: 8. The CDR3 coding sequence is TGTGCCAGCAGTGCAAGGGCTAGCGGGAGACACAATGAGCAGTTCTTC. It is translated as CASSARASGRHNEQFF.

The chain links TRBV18 to TRBJ2-1; 13 bases map to TRBD2. V shed 6 bases, J shed 7 bases, and the junction held 6 bases outside the gene matches. Per the germline V gene, CDR1 is KGHSH and CDR2 is LQKENI. The CDR3 sequence is 15 residues long. In DNA form, the CDR3 reads TGTGCCAGCTCTTCCGGGACTAGCGGGAATAATGAGCAGTTCTTC. Protein: CASSSGTSGNNEQFF.

The V and J genes are TRBV7-9 and TRBJ2-7; TRBD2 matches 11 bases. V was pared by 1 base and J by 5 bases, with 7 bases of the junction left unmatched. CDR1 is SEHNR and CDR2 is FQNEAQ in the germline V gene (reference sequence). The CDR3 is 16 residues long. In nucleotides, the CDR3 is TGTGCCAGCAGCTTAGGCGTGACTAGCGGGAACGACGAGCAGTACTTC. The encoded protein is CASSLGVTSGNDEQYF. Looking up the rest from reference TRBV7-9 and TRBJ2-7 gives the full variable domain: DTGVSQNPRHKITKRGQNVTFRCDPISEHNRLYWYRQTLGQGPEFLTYFQNEAQLEKSRLLSDRFSAERPKGSFSTLEIQRTEQGDSAMYLCASSLGVTSGNDEQYFGPGTRLTVT.

The chain employs TRBV27 and TRBJ1-1; D remains ambiguous. There are 14 residues in the CDR3. Germline V gives CDR1 MNHEY, CDR2 SMNVEV (reference sequence). V was clipped by 5 bases and J by 1 base, with 11 bases between them. CDR3 bases: TGTGCCAGCAGTACCCTGGCCAGGAACACTGAAGCTTTCTTT. This gives the protein CASSTLARNTEAFF.

The chain couples TRBV28 to TRBJ2-7; 7 nucleotides agree with TRBD1. Germline loops: CDR1 MDHEN, CDR2 SYDVKM. The length of the CDR3 is 15 residues. The V segment lost 6 bases and the J segment 4 bases; nucleotides outside the gene matches: 12. CDR3 region: CASRLRAPTGYEQYF. The DNA for the CDR3 is TGTGCCAGCAGACTCCGAGCCCCGACAGGGTACGAGCAGTACTTC.

This clone showed up just once. The gene calls are TRBV5-1 and TRBJ2-3, with 8 bases fitting TRBD2. The J segment lost 3 bases and the V segment lost 4 bases, leaving 10 bases of the junction unmatched. The CDR3 has 16 amino acids. CDR1 and CDR2 from the germline V gene are SGHRS and YFSETQ. CDR3 residues: CASSLPIAGNTDTQYF. CDR3 in DNA: TGCGCCAGCAGCCTACCCATAGCGGGAAATACAGATACGCAGTATTTT.

The DNA for the CDR3 is TGTGCCAGCTCACCACTCGCAACGGTATATGGGGCCAACGTCCTGACTTTC. It encodes CASSPLATVYGANVLTF. The chain is built from TRBV18 and TRBJ2-6; D remains ambiguous. The V end was cut by 1 base, the J end by 3 bases, with 13 bases between. The CDR3 length is 17 residues. The V gene's germline CDR1 is KGHSH and CDR2 LQKENI.

The chain employs TRBV5-1 and TRBJ2-7; 8 bases map to TRBD1. V lost 0 bases and J lost 4; bases outside the gene matches: 3. The CDR3 spans 14 residues. Germline lookup yields CDR1 SGHRS and CDR2 YFSETQ. The CDR3 DNA reads as TGCGCCAGCAGCTTGGGGACAGGGAGATACGAGCAGTACTTC. It translates to CASSLGTGRYEQYF.

The V and J genes are TRBV2 and TRBJ2-7, with TRBD2 identical over 11 bases. Per the germline V gene, CDR1 is SNHLY and CDR2 is FYNNEI. Trimming removed 5 bases from V and 2 bases from J; junction bases left unmatched: 8. CDR3 length: 16 amino acids. This CDR3 is CASSPMTSGKPYEQYF. The CDR3 bases are TGTGCCAGCAGTCCTATGACTAGCGGGAAACCCTACGAGCAGTACTTC.

In DNA form, the CDR3 reads TGTGCCAGCAGCAAGGACAGGGTAATGGCCGGGGAGCTGTTTTTT. Translating it yields CASSKDRVMAGELFF. The chain carries TRBV11-2 and TRBJ2-2; 8 nucleotides agree with TRBD1. CDR3 length: 15 residues. Germline V gives CDR1 SGHAT, CDR2 FQNNGV. After removal of 5 bases from V and 6 bases from J, the junction contained 8 bases not matched to a gene.

The rearrangement links TRBV12-5 to TRBJ2-3, with 8 bases that match TRBD2. Losses at the gene ends were 6 bases for V and 4 bases for J; bases not matched to a gene: 6. This CDR3 has 14 amino acids. Germline CDR1 reads LGHNT; CDR2 reads FRNRAP. The DNA of the CDR3 is TGTGCTAGTGGGAGAAGAGCGGGAGCAGATACGCAGTATTTT. Amino acids: CASGRRAGADTQYF.

V gene TRBV19 combines with J gene TRBJ1-5; D not resolved. V shed 4 bases and J shed 12 bases, with 10 bases lying between them. The CDR3 totals 11 residues. Germline assignment: CDR1 LNHDA and CDR2 SQIVND (reference sequence). The CDR3 is CASSTYRHQHF. The CDR3 region has the DNA TGTGCCAGTAGTACCTATCGCCACCAGCATTTT.